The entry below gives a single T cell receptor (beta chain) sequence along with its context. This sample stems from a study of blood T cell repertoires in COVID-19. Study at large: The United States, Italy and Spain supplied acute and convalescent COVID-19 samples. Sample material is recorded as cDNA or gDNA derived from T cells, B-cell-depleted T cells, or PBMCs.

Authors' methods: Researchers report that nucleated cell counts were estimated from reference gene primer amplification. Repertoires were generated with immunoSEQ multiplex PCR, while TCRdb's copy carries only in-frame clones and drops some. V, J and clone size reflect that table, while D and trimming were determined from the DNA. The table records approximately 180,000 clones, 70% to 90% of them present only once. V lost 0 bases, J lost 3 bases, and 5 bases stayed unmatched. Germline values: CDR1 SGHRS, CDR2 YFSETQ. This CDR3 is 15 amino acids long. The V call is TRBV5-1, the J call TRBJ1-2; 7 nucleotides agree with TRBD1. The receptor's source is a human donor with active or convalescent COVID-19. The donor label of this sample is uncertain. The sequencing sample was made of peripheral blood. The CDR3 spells CASSLEGGAYYGYTF. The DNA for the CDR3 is TGCGCCAGCAGCTTGGAAGGGGGCGCCTACTATGGCTACACCTTC.